What follows are 5 T cell receptor beta chains derived from one specimen sequenced in a study of cytomegalovirus exposure and HLA in healthy donors. Vbeta (60) and Jbeta (13) primers were used in the PCR. Generated by immunoSEQ multiplex PCR, the TCRdb table keeps only in-frame clones and is missing some. This table has some 270,000 clones, 80% appearing once. The sample taken for sequencing was PBMCs. The receptor source for this set is a girl between 2 and 10 years old in good health and CMV-seronegative.

The rearrangement links TRBV7-8 to TRBJ1-6; 10 nucleotides agree with TRBD1. The V gene's germline CDR1 is SGHVS and CDR2 FQNEAQ. After removal of 5 bases from V and 6 bases from J, the junction contained 4 bases not matched to a gene. The CDR3 sequence is 15 residues long. In nucleotides, the CDR3 is TGTGCCAGCAGCCGTAGACAGGGGGCTAATTCACCCCTCCACTTT. It specifies CASSRRQGANSPLHF.

The J gene is TRBJ2-1, the V gene TRBV7-2; possibly TRBD1 for D (6 bases). The CDR3 is 16 amino acids. Germline V gives CDR1 SGHTA, CDR2 FQGNSA. Trimming removed 4 bases at V and 9 bases at J, with 22 bases between. The CDR3 DNA follows: TGTGCCAGCAGCTGGCAGGGCGGTCCTCCCAGGGGTGAGCAGTTCTTC. Translating gives CASSWQGGPPRGEQFF.

This rearrangement joins TRBV19 to TRBJ2-5; 9 bases map to TRBD2. This CDR3 has 16 residues. V was clipped by 4 bases and J by 2 bases; unmatched bases: 8. Germline CDR1 is LNHDA and CDR2 is SQIVND (reference sequence). CDR3 in amino acids: CASSTYSGRKQETQYF. The CDR3 nucleotides are TGTGCCAGTAGTACGTATAGCGGGAGAAAGCAAGAGACCCAGTACTTC.

V is TRBV27 and J is TRBJ2-1, with 8 positions matching TRBD2. Germline CDR1 reads MNHEY; CDR2 reads SMNVEV (reference sequence). Trimming at V came to 4 bases and at J to 7 bases, leaving 12 bases not matched to a gene. The CDR3 loop spans 16 amino acids. The DNA for the CDR3 is TGTGCCAGCAGTTCGTATCGGGGGGGGCCCTGGAATGAGCAGTTCTTC. This encodes CASSSYRGGPWNEQFF.

Comment on this clone: One junction end does not reproduce the germline sequence, and a read error may be involved. This rearrangement joins TRBV7-9 to TRBJ1-5; perhaps TRBD1 as D (6 bases). Germline V lookup: CDR1 SEHNR, CDR2 FQNEAQ (reference sequence). The CDR3 length is 13 residues. CDR3: CSSSFNRVEPQHF. DNA for the CDR3: TGTTCCAGCAGCTTTAACAGGGTAGAGCCCCAGCATTTT.